This entry describes one TCR beta chain. The antigen is unknown. These data are taken from a study of T cell responses to AZD1222 COVID-19 vaccine. General study results and limits: Baseline testing showed seropositivity in only six AZD1222 recipients. Unmutated regions of variants are reportedly targeted by nearly half of spike-specific TCRs.

Only in-frame clones appear in the TCRdb table, and some are missing; sequencing was by immunoSEQ multiplex PCR. The table shows 150,000 to 190,000 clones, with about nine tenths occurring only once. The CDR3 runs 13 residues. Trimming stripped 3 bases from V and 4 bases from J, with 9 bases between. This chain links TRBV12-3 or TRBV12-4 with TRBJ1-2; no clear D gene. The origin of this receptor is an adult who had recovered from COVID-19. The sequencing used peripheral blood, collected after recovery from COVID-19. For the CDR3, the DNA is TGTGCCAGCAGTTTTACGATTCGCTATGGCTACACCTTC. This sequence encodes CASSFTIRYGYTF.